This T cell receptor (beta chain) appears in the sequencing data of a study of T cells expressing NK-cell markers. Across the study: Out of eight donors sequenced, seven tested HCMV-seropositive and the remaining one seronegative.

Reanalyzing the 5' RACE reads, TCRdb keeps one entry per CDR3 protein, without DNA. Its table lists roughly 390,000 distinct CDR3 sequences. The CDR3 is 18 residues long. Germline loops: CDR1 SGHRS, CDR2 YFSETQ. The TCR comes from a man aged 18-75 years in good health. The chain joins TRBV5-1 to TRBJ1-3; the D call from TCRdb, TRBD1, cannot be confirmed without DNA. The specimen sequenced was blood T cells: a sorted CD56 or NKG2C T cell subset, CD4+ or CD8+ T cells, or bulk PBMC T cells (not recorded which). CDR3 protein: CASSRLPTGGAPGNTIYF.